This T cell receptor beta chain derives from a study of Ad26.COV2.S vaccination and SARS-CoV-2 variants. Study information: A COV1001 Ad26.COV2.S trial-arm participant provided the sample. Donor got 5x10^10 or 1x10^11 viral particles of Ad26.COV2.S. Study outcomes and limitations: While placebo recipients had lower spike-specific TCR breadth, vaccine recipients had more.

Of note for this clone: Its antigen is still unknown.

This sample's treatment: around 19 received Ad26.COV2.S at low or high dose, single or two shots; roughly five received placebo; per-sample allocation not given. After the first vaccine or placebo injection, samples were drawn on day 63. It was an adult aged 18-55 years in Boston who was the donor. CDR1 is MNHNY, CDR2 SVGAGI, per germline (reference sequence). V dropped 4 bases and J dropped 6; count of bases not matched to a gene: 4. The CDR3 length is 14 residues. The assay was immunoSEQ multiplex PCR, and TCRdb's table has in-frame clones only and misses some. In the table there are hundreds of thousands of clones, around 90% of which are singletons.

The clonotype comes from a person between 18 and 65 years old who received the Ad26.COV2.S COVID-19 vaccine or a placebo. Source: peripheral blood, taken in a trial of Ad26.COV2.S vaccine versus placebo. This chain uses TRBV6-6 with TRBJ2-7, with 12 bases lining up with TRBD1. CDR3 in DNA: TGTGCCAGCAGTTTCCGGGACAGGGGGCGCGAGCAGTACTTC. Protein: CASSFRDRGREQYF.